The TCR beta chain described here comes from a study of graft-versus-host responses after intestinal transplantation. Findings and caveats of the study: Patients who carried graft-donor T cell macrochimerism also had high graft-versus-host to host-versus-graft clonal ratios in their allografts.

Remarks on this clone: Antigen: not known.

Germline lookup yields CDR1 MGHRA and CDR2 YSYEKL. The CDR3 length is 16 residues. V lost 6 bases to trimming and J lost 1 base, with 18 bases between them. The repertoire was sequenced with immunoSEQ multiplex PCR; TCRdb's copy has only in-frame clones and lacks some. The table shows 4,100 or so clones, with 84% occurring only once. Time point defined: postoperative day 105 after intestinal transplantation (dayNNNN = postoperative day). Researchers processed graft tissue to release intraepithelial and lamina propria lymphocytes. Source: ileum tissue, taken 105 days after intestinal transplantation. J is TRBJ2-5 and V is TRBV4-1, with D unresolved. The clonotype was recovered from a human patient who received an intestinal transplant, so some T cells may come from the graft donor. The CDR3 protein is CASRPHHFVAQETQYF. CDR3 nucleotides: TGCGCCAGCAGACCCCATCACTTTGTTGCCCAAGAGACCCAGTACTTC.